A single sample is the source of the 25 T cell receptor beta chains below, sequenced in a study of long-term antiretroviral therapy in people with HIV. The libraries were made with immunoSEQ v3.0 at survey level. The table came from immunoSEQ multiplex PCR; TCRdb's copy has only in-frame clones and leaves some out. The table has about 21,000 clones, 88% seen once; the top ten hold 3.5% to 4.5%. This material consisted of unsorted PBMCs, taken 2.3 years after starting antiretroviral therapy. These receptors all come from a man aged 60 to 69 with HIV.

The chain is built from TRBV18 and TRBJ2-1; TRBD2 might be the D (6 bases). Germline values: CDR1 KGHSH, CDR2 LQKENI. The CDR3 has 14 residues. V lost 5 bases to trimming and J lost 6 bases, with 14 bases between them. The CDR3 sequence: CASSSTRNGNEQFF. The CDR3 DNA sequence: TGTGCCAGCTCATCGACTAGAAACGGCAATGAGCAGTTCTTC.

In this sample, this clone turned up a few times. The rearrangement uses TRBV7-9 and TRBJ1-2; D unclear. V was pared by 5 bases and J by 4 bases, with 8 bases between. The germline V gene encodes CDR1 SEHNR and CDR2 FQNEAQ (reference sequence). CDR3 size: 12 residues. CDR3 DNA: TGTGCCAGCAGCCAGACCCGCTATGGCTACACCTTC. Its translation is CASSQTRYGYTF.

The CDR3 here is CASSRLLNTEAFF. CDR3 in DNA: TGTGCCAGCAGCAGACTGCTGAACACTGAAGCTTTCTTT. The chain has TRBV7-7 and TRBJ1-1; D gene ambiguous. Trimming cost V 5 bases and J 0 bases, with 7 bases left between them. Germline V gives CDR1 SSHAT, CDR2 FNYEAQ (reference sequence). The CDR3 has 13 residues.

The J gene is TRBJ1-2, the V gene TRBV5-4; 8 bases fit TRBD1. The junction had 6 bases not matched to a gene; V was cut back by 3 bases and J by 8 bases. Germline CDR1 is SGHNT and CDR2 is YYREEE (reference sequence). The CDR3 has 13 amino acids. The CDR3 nucleotides are TGTGCCAGCAGCTATACAGGGGGGAGCGGCTACACCTTC. The encoded protein is CASSYTGGSGYTF.

The V call is TRBV29-1, the J call TRBJ2-5; D unresolved. This CDR3 is built from 15 residues. Germline-derived CDR1 and CDR2 are SQVTM and ANQGSEA. Between the trimmed V and J ends, which lost 1 base and 5 bases, there was a span of 17 bases. CDR3 region: CSVEVSRVVEETQYF. The CDR3 DNA reads TGCAGCGTTGAAGTGTCTAGGGTGGTGGAGGAGACCCAGTACTTC.

To note about this clone: The CDR3 carries no conserved terminal phenylalanine or tryptophan, so it likely arises from a read error. The limits of the CDR3 on the DNA are not certain, so only TCRdb's listed CDR3 is given. The chain carries TRBV5-6 and TRBJ2-4. The length of the CDR3 is 12 amino acids, counting both ends. Germline loops: CDR1 SGHDT, CDR2 YYEEEE. The CDR3 here is CASSLMNGAPSV.

This chain links TRBV7-2 with TRBJ2-7; 11 bases align to TRBD2. The J segment lost 7 bases and the V segment lost 5 bases, leaving 7 bases of the junction unmatched. The CDR3 is 14 amino acids. Germline CDR1 is SGHTA and CDR2 is FQGNSA. CDR3 nucleotide sequence: TGTGCCAGCAGCAGTAGCGGGGGGGTTGGGGAGCAGTACTTC. Its translation: CASSSSGGVGEQYF.

This sequence joins TRBV25-1 and TRBJ2-7; 8 bases are a match to TRBD1. This CDR3 comprises 15 residues. Germline V CDR1 and CDR2: MGHDK, SYGVNS. Unmatched junction bases numbered 9, after V lost 2 bases and J lost 6 bases. CDR3 loop: CASSEGGRGRGEQYF. The CDR3 DNA follows: TGTGCCAGCAGTGAAGGGGGCAGGGGGCGCGGCGAGCAGTACTTC.

J is TRBJ2-2 and V is TRBV5-1; 7 nucleotides line up with TRBD2. V was pared by 4 bases and J by 6 bases, with 18 bases of the junction left unmatched. This CDR3 is 18 amino acids long. Germline assignment: CDR1 SGHRS and CDR2 YFSETQ. CDR3 bases: TGCGCCAGCAGCCCGGACCCTACGGTGCGGGAGCTCGCCGGGGAGCTGTTTTTT. It codes for CASSPDPTVRELAGELFF.

V and J are TRBV4-2 and TRBJ2-7; perhaps TRBD1 as D (5 bases). The CDR3 has 14 amino acids. The germline CDR1 and CDR2 sequences are LGHNA and YNFKEQ. V gave up 1 base and J gave up 3 bases, with 10 bases separating them. The CDR3 sequence: CASSQVDRNYEQYF. The CDR3 nucleotides read TGTGCCAGCAGCCAAGTAGACAGAAACTACGAGCAGTACTTC.

This sequence joins TRBV9 and TRBJ2-5, with a weak D call TRBD1 (7 bases). CDR3 length: 16 amino acids. Germline loops: CDR1 SGDLS, CDR2 YYNGEE. V lost 4 bases, J lost 0 bases, and 16 bases lay in between. The CDR3 loop reads CASSMRGTANQETQYF. The CDR3 DNA is TGTGCCAGCAGCATGCGCGGGACAGCGAACCAAGAGACCCAGTACTTC.

The rearrangement uses TRBV18 and TRBJ2-1, with 10 positions matching TRBD2. Per the germline V gene, CDR1 is KGHSH and CDR2 is LQKENI. This CDR3 spans 18 amino acids. With V trimmed by 2 bases and J by 9 bases, 16 bases remained unmatched. Here the CDR3 DNA reads TGTGCCAGCTCACCATTCCCCCCCCATTCGGGACTAGCGATTGAGCAGTTCTTC. Protein sequence: CASSPFPPHSGLAIEQFF.

This sequence joins TRBV2 and TRBJ2-1; 10 positions agree with TRBD2. This CDR3 is 16 amino acids long. The trim removed 7 bases at V and 3 bases at J, leaving 9 bases unmatched. The germline V gene encodes CDR1 SNHLY and CDR2 FYNNEI. The CDR3 reads CASITSLAGIYNEQFF. CDR3 sequence (DNA): TGTGCCAGCATTACATCACTAGCGGGAATCTACAATGAGCAGTTCTTC.

V and J are TRBV19 and TRBJ2-7; either TRBD1 or TRBD2 may supply D (5 bases each). The CDR3 has 15 residues. Trimming removed 7 bases at V and 0 bases at J, with 16 bases between. Germline assignment: CDR1 LNHDA and CDR2 SQIVND (reference sequence). The CDR3 loop reads CASILGAYSSYEQYF. The CDR3 coding sequence is TGTGCCAGTATACTAGGGGCCTACTCCTCCTACGAGCAGTACTTC.

The V and J genes are TRBV2 and TRBJ1-5, with D perhaps matching TRBD1 (6 bases). This CDR3 contains 12 residues. In germline, CDR1 is SNHLY, CDR2 FYNNEI. V shed 5 bases and J shed 7 bases, with 9 bases lying between them. The CDR3 DNA is TGTGCCAGCAGTACAGGGAACCAGCCCCAGCATTTT. It yields the protein CASSTGNQPQHF.

The sample holds one count of this clone. The CDR3 loop reads CASSRQGAKETQYF. The CDR3 DNA reads as TGTGCCAGCAGCCGACAGGGGGCTAAAGAGACCCAGTACTTC. The rearrangement uses TRBV7-9 and TRBJ2-5, with 10 bases matching TRBD1. V gave up 5 bases and J gave up 3 bases; unmatched junction bases: 3. The germline CDR1 and CDR2 sequences are SEHNR and FQNEAQ (reference sequence). The CDR3 is 14 amino acids.

This clone was recorded only once. This chain joins TRBV15 and TRBJ1-2; tentative D call: TRBD1 (5 bases). CDR1 and CDR2 (germline): LNHNV, YYDKDF (reference sequence). The CDR3 length is 14 residues. V lost 1 base and J 7 bases, leaving 13 bases between the germline ends. CDR3: CATSRGKGSGGYTF. For the CDR3, the DNA is TGTGCCACCAGCAGAGGGAAGGGGTCGGGTGGCTACACCTTC.

The chain links TRBV5-1 to TRBJ1-4; 8 bases are a match to TRBD1. Germline V gene lookup returns CDR1 SGHRS and CDR2 YFSETQ. CDR3 size: 14 residues. The ends lost 7 bases at V and 8 bases at J; junction bases unmatched: 10. The CDR3 DNA sequence: TGCGCCAGCGGACCGACAGGGGAGGGCGAAAAACTGTTTTTT. Its translation: CASGPTGEGEKLFF.

The chain joins TRBV30 to TRBJ1-3; D is unresolved. CDR3 size: 11 residues. Germline V gene sequence: CDR1 GTSNPN, CDR2 SVGIG (reference sequence). The germline V and J ends were trimmed by 4 bases and 4 bases, with 5 bases remaining between them. CDR3 residues: CAWITGNTIYF. CDR3 bases: TGTGCCTGGATAACAGGAAACACCATATATTTT.

The chain recombines TRBV5-4 with TRBJ2-5; unclear D gene. The V gene's germline CDR1 is SGHNT and CDR2 YYREEE (reference sequence). This CDR3 spans 14 amino acids. The V gene lost 0 bases and the J gene lost 2 bases, with 8 bases spanning the gap. The CDR3 DNA follows: TGTGCCAGCAGCTTGGGTATAGATCAAGAGACCCAGTACTTC. It specifies CASSLGIDQETQYF. The whole variable domain, filled in from reference TRBV5-4 and TRBJ2-5, reads ETGVTQSPTHLIKTRGQQVTLRCSSQSGHNTVSWYQQALGQGPQFIFQYYREEENGRGNFPPRFSGLQFPNYSSELNVNALELDDSALYLCASSLGIDQETQYFGPGTRLLVL.

The rearrangement joins TRBV19 to TRBJ1-1; D remains ambiguous. CDR3 length: 13 residues. Trimming stripped 2 bases from V and 3 bases from J, with 7 bases between. Germline CDR1 LNHDA, CDR2 SQIVND (reference sequence). CDR3: CASSISADTEAFF. In DNA, the CDR3 is TGTGCCAGTAGTATATCGGCCGACACTGAAGCTTTCTTT.

The J gene is TRBJ1-4, the V gene TRBV19; D not certain. This CDR3 has 13 residues. Deletions cut 7 bases from V and 0 bases from J, with 6 bases between. Germline V lookup: CDR1 LNHDA, CDR2 SQIVND (reference sequence). CDR3 nucleotide sequence: TGTGCCAGTACCCCGGCAACTAATGAAAAACTGTTTTTT. Protein: CASTPATNEKLFF.

J is TRBJ1-1 and V is TRBV2; possible D gene TRBD1, 6 bases. This CDR3 comprises 15 residues. CDR1 is SNHLY and CDR2 is FYNNEI in the germline V gene. V was trimmed by 3 bases and J by 4 bases, leaving 15 bases between them. The CDR3 loop is CASSDYRVSSTEAFF. The CDR3 DNA reads TGTGCCAGCAGTGACTACAGGGTTTCTAGCACTGAAGCTTTCTTT.

This rearrangement joins TRBV6-1 to TRBJ1-5; D remains unclear. V lost 1 base to trimming and J lost 6 bases, with 10 bases between them. The CDR3 has 14 residues. In germline, CDR1 is MNHNS, CDR2 SASEGT. The CDR3, as DNA: TGTGCCAGCAGTGAAGAGAGAGCGCTTCAGCCCCAGCATTTT. Translated: CASSEERALQPQHF.

The chain has TRBV15 and TRBJ2-3, with D unresolved. CDR1 and CDR2 from the germline V gene are LNHNV and YYDKDF (reference sequence). There are 15 residues in the CDR3. Trimming left V 5 bases short and J 2 bases short, with 14 bases between. CDR3 bases: TGTGCCACCAGCCCCGAAATGCTCCACACAGATACGCAGTATTTT. Residues: CATSPEMLHTDTQYF.